This T cell receptor beta chain was sequenced during a study of blood T cell repertoires in COVID-19. At the level of the study: The analysed material was cDNA or gDNA that came from T cells, B-cell-depleted T cells, or PBMCs.

Repertoires were generated with immunoSEQ multiplex PCR, while TCRdb's copy carries only in-frame clones and drops some. The sample carries over 60,000 clones, about 91% recorded once. This CDR3 comprises 12 residues. The V end was cut by 0 bases, the J end by 9 bases, with 7 bases between. Per the germline V gene, CDR1 is SGHNT and CDR2 is YYREEE (reference sequence). The clonotype was recovered from an elderly man with acute or convalescent COVID-19. The specimen was peripheral blood. The chain joins TRBV5-4 to TRBJ2-1, with unresolved D. The CDR3 here is CASSLVRAEQFF. The CDR3 DNA sequence: TGTGCCAGCAGCTTGGTTCGAGCTGAGCAGTTCTTC.